The 19 T cell receptor beta chains given below trace back to one sample, sequenced in a study of blood T cell repertoires in COVID-19. Sequenced by immunoSEQ multiplex PCR; TCRdb stores in-frame clones only, minus some. The sample records a few hundred thousand clones, less than 90% being singletons. The sample taken for sequencing was PBMCs or T cells enriched from blood (not recorded which). The receptor source for this set is a woman aged 25 to 45 who had recovered from COVID-19.

The V and J genes are TRBV6-4 and TRBJ1-6; 11 nucleotides agree with TRBD1. Germline-derived CDR1 and CDR2 are MRHNA and SNTAGT. J was trimmed by 6 bases and V by 6 bases; bases with no gene match: 1. The CDR3 is made up of 14 amino acids. Written as DNA, the CDR3 is TGTGCCAGCAGCGGGACAGGGGGTAATTCACCCCTCCACTTT. Amino acids: CASSGTGGNSPLHF.

The rearrangement joins TRBV7-9 to TRBJ1-4; perhaps TRBD1 as D (5 bases). This CDR3 comprises 17 residues. V shed 1 base and J shed 5 bases, with 17 bases lying between them. The germline gives CDR1 SEHNR, CDR2 FQNEAQ (reference sequence). This CDR3 is CASSLVSGAGRNEKLFF. Here the CDR3 DNA reads TGTGCCAGCAGCTTAGTTAGTGGGGCAGGCAGAAATGAAAAACTGTTTTTT.

The rearrangement uses TRBV6-5 and TRBJ2-7, with D tentatively TRBD1 (6 bases). Germline CDR1 reads MNHEY; CDR2 reads SVGAGI. The CDR3 covers 14 residues. Trimming took off 5 bases at V and 1 base at J, with 12 bases between the two ends. CDR3 coding DNA: TGTGCCAGCAGTCAAATCAGGGGTTCCTACGAGCAGTACTTC. This gives the protein CASSQIRGSYEQYF.

V is TRBV10-2 and J is TRBJ1-1; weak D call: TRBD1 (5 bases). Looked up from germline, CDR1 is WSHSY and CDR2 is SAAADI. V lost 3 bases, J lost 5 bases, and 13 bases lay in between. The CDR3 consists of 14 residues. The CDR3 loop reads CASSDRAYQTEAFF. In DNA, the CDR3 is TGCGCCAGCAGTGACAGGGCCTACCAGACTGAAGCTTTCTTT.

The chain is built from TRBV9 and TRBJ1-2; D uncertain. The CDR3 covers 14 residues. V was pared by 0 bases and J by 3 bases, with 9 bases between. Germline CDR1 is SGDLS and CDR2 is YYNGEE. The CDR3 DNA sequence: TGTGCCAGCAGCGTAGCTGAGGCAGACTATGGCTACACCTTC. Amino acids: CASSVAEADYGYTF. Using reference TRBV9 and TRBJ1-2 for the parts outside the CDR3, the full variable domain is DSGVTQTPKHLITATGQRVTLRCSPRSGDLSVYWYQQSLDQGLQFLIQYYNGEERAKGNILERFSAQQFPDLHSELNLSSLELGDSALYFCASSVAEADYGYTFGSGTRLTVV.

This rearrangement joins TRBV3-1 (or the pseudogene TRBV3-2) to TRBJ2-1; TRBD2 aligns across 8 bases. This CDR3 spans 15 amino acids. The trim removed 4 bases at V and 3 bases at J, leaving 5 bases unmatched. Germline lookup yields CDR1 LGHDT and CDR2 YNNKEL (reference sequence). The CDR3 reads CASSLSGVIYNEQFF. The CDR3 DNA sequence: TGTGCCAGCAGCCTTAGCGGGGTTATCTACAATGAGCAGTTCTTC.

CDR3 in DNA: TGTGCCAGCAGCCCCCGGTGGGCGGGTGAAAAACTGTTTTTT. This sequence encodes CASSPRWAGEKLFF. The chain uses TRBV14 and TRBJ1-4, with D hard to call. Germline lookup yields CDR1 SGHDN and CDR2 FVKESK. This CDR3 region has 14 residues. V was shortened by 4 bases and J by 7 bases, with 13 bases between the two germline ends.

V and J are TRBV9 and TRBJ2-7, with D possibly being TRBD2 (5 bases). V was cut by 3 bases and J by 0 bases, with 13 bases left in between. The CDR3 contains 15 residues. Germline assignment: CDR1 SGDLS and CDR2 YYNGEE. Here the CDR3 reads CASSGTGVSSYEQYF. CDR3 bases: TGTGCCAGCAGCGGGACTGGAGTGAGCTCCTACGAGCAGTACTTC.

The chain uses TRBV5-1 and TRBJ1-1; the match to TRBD1 covers 10 bases. V lost 5 bases and J lost 1; bases outside the gene matches: 8. This CDR3 has 16 residues. Germline-derived CDR1 and CDR2 are SGHRS and YFSETQ. The CDR3 DNA reads as TGCGCCAGCAGACAACGACAGGGGGCGACGAACACTGAAGCTTTCTTT. Translating gives CASRQRQGATNTEAFF.

This rearrangement joins TRBV5-1 to TRBJ1-6; 9 positions agree with TRBD1. The ends lost 4 bases at V and 6 bases at J; junction bases unmatched: 5. CDR3 length equals 15 residues. The germline gives CDR1 SGHRS, CDR2 YFSETQ. The CDR3, as DNA: TGCGCCAGCAGCCAAGGGACAGGGTCTAATTCACCCCTCCACTTT. Protein product: CASSQGTGSNSPLHF.

The CDR3 nucleotides read TGCGCCAGCAGCTTCTCCGGGACAGAGAACTCTGGAAACACCATATATTTT. Translating it yields CASSFSGTENSGNTIYF. The chain joins TRBV5-1 to TRBJ1-3; 7 bases match TRBD1. This CDR3 region has 17 residues. The germline CDR1 and CDR2 sequences are SGHRS and YFSETQ. V was clipped by 2 bases and J by 0 bases; unmatched bases: 8. Looking up the rest from reference TRBV5-1 and TRBJ1-3 gives the full variable domain: KAGVTQTPRYLIKTRGQQVTLSCSPISGHRSVSWYQQTPGQGLQFLFEYFSETQRNKGNFPGRFSGRQFSNSRSEMNVSTLELGDSALYLCASSFSGTENSGNTIYFGEGSWLTVV.

The chain combines TRBV5-6 with TRBJ1-5; D unresolved. Per germline, CDR1 SGHDT and CDR2 YYEEEE. With 0 bases removed from V and 3 bases from J, the gap between germline ends came to 7 bases. CDR3 length equals 14 residues. This chain's CDR3 is CASSLGGSNQPQHF. CDR3 sequence (DNA): TGTGCCAGCAGCTTGGGAGGGTCCAATCAGCCCCAGCATTTT.

The chain carries TRBV5-1 and TRBJ1-1; unclear D gene. Per the germline V gene, CDR1 is SGHRS and CDR2 is YFSETQ. CDR3 length: 15 amino acids. The ends were cut back, 0 bases at V and 4 bases at J, with 13 bases in the middle. The chain's CDR3 is CASSLARISSTEAFF. The CDR3 nucleotides are TGCGCCAGCAGCTTGGCCCGGATTAGCTCCACTGAAGCTTTCTTT. Supplemented by reference TRBV5-1 and TRBJ1-1, the full variable domain reads KAGVTQTPRYLIKTRGQQVTLSCSPISGHRSVSWYQQTPGQGLQFLFEYFSETQRNKGNFPGRFSGRQFSNSRSEMNVSTLELGDSALYLCASSLARISSTEAFFGQGTRLTVV.

The chain couples TRBV7-6 to TRBJ1-4; D ambiguous. V lost 1 base and J lost 8, with 8 bases in between. This CDR3 region has 13 residues. In germline, CDR1 is SGHVS, CDR2 FNYEAQ. This chain's CDR3 is CASSLGQAEKLFF. CDR3 nucleotide sequence: TGTGCCAGCAGCTTAGGTCAGGCGGAAAAACTGTTTTTT.

V and J are TRBV14 and TRBJ2-2; 8 positions match TRBD1. V lost 4 bases, J lost 7 bases, and 17 bases stayed unmatched. The CDR3 sequence is 18 residues long. Germline lookup yields CDR1 SGHDN and CDR2 FVKESK. The CDR3 loop reads CASSPTVWAGGAFGELFF. The CDR3 DNA follows: TGTGCCAGCAGCCCAACCGTGTGGGCAGGGGGCGCTTTCGGGGAGCTGTTTTTT.

Regarding this clone: This sample includes further DNA sequences coding for the same CDR3. The rearrangement joins TRBV27 to TRBJ1-4, with TRBD1 identical over 8 bases. Trimming took 2 bases from V and 7 from J; bases not matched to a gene: 3. From germline, CDR1 is MNHEY and CDR2 SMNVEV (reference sequence). There are 14 residues in the CDR3. The CDR3 loop reads CASSLQGAGEKLFF. The CDR3 coding sequence is TGTGCCAGCAGTTTACAGGGGGCTGGTGAAAAACTGTTTTTT.

The chain is built from TRBV6-5 and TRBJ1-4; possible D gene TRBD1, 6 bases. Trimming stripped 4 bases from V and 4 bases from J, with 10 bases between. The CDR3 sequence is 14 residues long. CDR1 MNHEY and CDR2 SVGAGI come from the germline V gene. CDR3 nucleotides: TGTGCCAGCAGTTCCCCGGACAGTAATGAAAAACTGTTTTTT. Translating it yields CASSSPDSNEKLFF.

This clone was picked up a small number of times. Here the CDR3 DNA reads TGTGCCAGCAGCCCTTTGGGGGCTAGCTCCTATAATTCACCCCTCCACTTT. It encodes CASSPLGASSYNSPLHF. This chain links TRBV14 with TRBJ1-6, with D tentatively TRBD1 (6 bases). The germline V and J ends were trimmed by 4 bases and 0 bases, with 13 bases remaining between them. Germline V CDR1 and CDR2: SGHDN, FVKESK. This CDR3 has 17 amino acids.

The V and J genes are TRBV20-1 and TRBJ2-7; 11 bases match TRBD2. The CDR3 extends over 14 amino acids. V dropped 3 bases and J dropped 3; count of bases not matched to a gene: 4. The germline gives CDR1 DFQATT, CDR2 SNEGSKA (reference sequence). The CDR3: CSASWGTSGYEQYF. CDR3 bases: TGCAGTGCTAGTTGGGGGACTAGCGGCTACGAGCAGTACTTC.